Sequencing of this T cell receptor (beta chain) was carried out in a study of multiple sclerosis patients with progressive multifocal leukoencephalopathy (dated by TCRdb to between 2017 and 2020). Regarding the study in general: Peripheral T and B cells were examined in MS patients who went on to develop PML (4 under natalizumab, 1 after alemtuzumab) as well as in treated patients who did not. Longitudinal follow-up was performed in two natalizumab-treated patients who later developed PML, from before therapy through 6 and 12 months to PML onset. The study aimed to detect JC virus-specific or public T-cell expansions arising at the time of PML onset.

Amplification of TRB CDR3 regions from genomic DNA was performed at survey-level depth using the immunoSEQ two-step multiplex PCR. Synthetic inline TR CDR3 controls covering all V-J pairings were spiked into each PCR to estimate template counts and remove amplification bias. Reads went through processing to reduce amplification and sequencing bias, and quantification was done against synthetic TR CDR3 analogs. The authors' pipeline ran thus. In ImmunoSEQ Analyzer, raw data were processed so that out-of-frame sequences and CDR3s with stop codons were removed, with gene names following IMGT nomenclature. Normalized Shannon entropy, defined as 1 minus Pielou's evenness, was used to summarize repertoire diversity. TRB sequences were treated as identical only when sharing V gene, J gene and CDR3. Public PML clonotypes were CDR3s found in two or more PML-onset samples but not found earlier, in controls, or in public databases. Skylign with the observed count method was used to analyze CDR3 amino acid composition at each position. TCRdb mirrors the immuneACCESS table, restricted to in-frame sequences. Some clones are absent from its copies; in checked studies, under half trace to an unresolved V gene, and the reason for the others is unknown. The V and J calls and clone size come from that table; D and trimming were worked out from the DNA. This sample has approximately 30,000 clones in its table, and 80% to 90% of those were observed once. The leading ten clones occupy under 6% of the sample.

What the work shows at the level of the full study, not this receptor alone: Lower normalized Shannon entropy suggested less diverse TRB repertoires in most PML patients, whereas the natalizumab-treated controls showed values near 1. Given the small, descriptive cohort, it remained unclear whether the study findings reflect JC virus infection or general immunocompromise. Only peripheral blood was analyzed, although cerebrospinal fluid or brain lymphocytes might be more informative for natalizumab-associated PML. When PML developed, no shared TRBV or TRBJ gene usage and no preferred TRBV-TRBJ pairings were found. Although TRB clones above 0.5% frequency turned up only in PML patients, the clones expanded at PML onset were already present before and during natalizumab therapy.

Explained via the paper, the time point label denotes: time of PML onset. The sample's treatment or condition, from its label and the paper: on natalizumab therapy at sampling. PML was diagnosed from clinical and MRI findings and confirmed by detection of JC virus DNA in cerebrospinal fluid. PML in the natalizumab-treated patients developed after between roughly 16 and 60 months of natalizumab therapy. Interferon beta had previously been received by all listed patients, and all PML patients were female. Blood samples at T3 were obtained at the time of PML onset. Isolation of peripheral blood mononuclear cells was performed by Ficoll-Hypaque density gradient centrifugation. Concerning this clone itself: This clone's antigen is unknown. No per-base quality is available; no much larger clone lies one base away.

Sample: PBMCs, taken from a patient treated with natalizumab. This TCR derives from a woman in her 40s with progressive multifocal leukoencephalopathy.

The CDR3 loop reads CASSLRRGLGTEAFF. The bases read TGTGCCAGCAGCTTAAGGCGGGGGTTGGGGACTGAAGCTTTCTTT. The sequence joins TRBV11-2 to TRBJ1-1; TRBD1 could be the D gene, as 5 bases match. Cut back by 2 bases and 5 bases, the V and J ends lie 15 bases apart. Sequences SGHAT (CDR1) and FQNNGV (CDR2) are obtained from the germline V gene. Its CDR3 holds 15 amino acids, cysteine through phenylalanine. The entry retains the CDR3 DNA only, 45 bases that are in frame from base 1.